This T cell receptor (beta chain) was recovered during a study of CD8 T cells in Susac syndrome. RNA in amounts of roughly 0.5 to 1 ug was reverse transcribed with random hexamers. TCRdb reprocessed the immunoSEQ multiplex PCR reads with MiXCR, giving one entry per CDR3 protein. The sample carries around 200,000 distinct CDR3 sequences, 90% to 96% recorded once. With V trimmed by 1 base and J by 5 bases, 4 bases remained unmatched. CDR1 SQVTM and CDR2 ANQGSEA come from the germline V gene. The CDR3 extends over 15 amino acids. Sample: CD4+ T cells from PBMCs. The receptor comes from a human donor with multiple sclerosis. The chain has TRBV29-1 and TRBJ2-5, with TRBD2 identical over 13 bases. CDR3 DNA: TGCAGCGTTGAAGTCCAGGGACTAGCGGGGGAGACCCAGTACTTC. Protein sequence: CSVEVQGLAGETQYF.